This TCR beta chain was recorded in a study of CD8+ T cells in alopecia areata. Study overall: Those patients who were treated received oral tofacitinib, which was given at 5 to 10 mg twice daily for moderate-to-severe alopecia areata. Notes on the study in general: Scalp clonality and expanded CD8+ clones among the top 100 fell significantly with tofacitinib. Scalp sample sequencing also detects resident alphabeta T cells of normal skin.

Notes on this clone: Antigen unknown.

Extraction and reverse transcription of RNA yielded cDNA as the sequencing template. Repertoires were generated with immunoSEQ multiplex PCR, while TCRdb's copy carries only in-frame clones and drops some. The sample lists roughly 190,000 clones; 45% to 75% were seen once. Germline-derived CDR1 and CDR2 are MDHEN and SYDVKM. This CDR3 has 16 residues. Trimming took 5 bases from V and 3 from J; bases not matched to a gene: 10. Treatment in this sample: oral pan-JAK inhibitor, 5-10 mg twice daily. PBMCs were stained for CD3, CD4 and CD8, and CD4+ and CD8+ T cells were sorted. The receptor's source is a human donor with alopecia areata. This chain uses TRBV28 with TRBJ2-7; the match to TRBD1 covers 10 bases. The specimen comprised CD4+ T cells sorted from blood, sampled at week 4, from a patient treated with tofacitinib. The chain's CDR3 is CASSLTDRGKYYEQYF. As DNA, the CDR3 is TGTGCCAGCAGTCTGACGGACAGGGGGAAGTACTACGAGCAGTACTTC. Full variable domain (remainder filled in from reference TRBV28 and TRBJ2-7): DVKVTQSSRYLVKRTGEKVFLECVQDMDHENMFWYRQDPGLGLRLIYFSYDVKMKEKGDIPEGYSVSREKKERFSLILESASTNQTSMYLCASSLTDRGKYYEQYFGPGTRLTVT.